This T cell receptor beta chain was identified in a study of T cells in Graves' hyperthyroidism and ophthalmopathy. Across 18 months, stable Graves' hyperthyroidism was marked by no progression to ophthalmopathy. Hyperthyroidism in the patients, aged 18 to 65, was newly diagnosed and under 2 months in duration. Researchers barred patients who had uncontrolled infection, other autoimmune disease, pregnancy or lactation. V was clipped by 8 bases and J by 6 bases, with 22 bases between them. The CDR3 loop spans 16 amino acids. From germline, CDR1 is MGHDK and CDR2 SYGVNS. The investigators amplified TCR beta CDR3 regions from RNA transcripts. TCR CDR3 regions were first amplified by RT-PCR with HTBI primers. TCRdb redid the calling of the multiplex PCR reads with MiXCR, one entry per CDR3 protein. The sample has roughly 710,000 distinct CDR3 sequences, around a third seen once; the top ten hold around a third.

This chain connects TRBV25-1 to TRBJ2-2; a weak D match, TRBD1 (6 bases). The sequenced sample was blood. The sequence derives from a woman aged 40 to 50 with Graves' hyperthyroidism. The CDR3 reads CASSWGALGAAGELFF. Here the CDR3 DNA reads TGTGCCAGCTCCTGGGGCGCGTTGGGGGCAGCCGGGGAGCTGTTTTTT.